The entry below gives a single T cell receptor (beta chain) sequence along with its context. Authors' data handling: Amplification of reference gene primers was used by the study to estimate nucleated cell counts. This table comes from immunoSEQ multiplex PCR, and its TCRdb copy is limited to in-frame clones, with some not included. V, J and clone size are those of that table, while D and trimming were read from the DNA. The sample carries 60,000 to 85,000 clones, roughly 85% recorded once. The entry originates in a study of blood T cell repertoires in COVID-19. Background on the study: Acute and convalescent COVID-19 samples came from the United States, Italy and Spain. Nucleic acid was either cDNA or gDNA, and it came from T cells, B-cell-depleted T cells, or PBMCs.

Germline-derived CDR1 and CDR2 are LGHNT and FRNRAP. V lost 1 base and J 2 bases, leaving 10 bases between the germline ends. CDR3 length equals 15 residues. Seattle's cohort entered during active infection and was followed longitudinally. The TCR was taken from a man between 60 and 75 years old with COVID-19, enrolled during active disease. Sequencing was performed on peripheral blood. V gene TRBV12-5 combines with J gene TRBJ2-3; D might be TRBD1 (6 bases). As DNA, the CDR3 is TGTGCTAGTGGTTTGGGACGGACAGACACAGATACGCAGTATTTT. Translation: CASGLGRTDTDTQYF.